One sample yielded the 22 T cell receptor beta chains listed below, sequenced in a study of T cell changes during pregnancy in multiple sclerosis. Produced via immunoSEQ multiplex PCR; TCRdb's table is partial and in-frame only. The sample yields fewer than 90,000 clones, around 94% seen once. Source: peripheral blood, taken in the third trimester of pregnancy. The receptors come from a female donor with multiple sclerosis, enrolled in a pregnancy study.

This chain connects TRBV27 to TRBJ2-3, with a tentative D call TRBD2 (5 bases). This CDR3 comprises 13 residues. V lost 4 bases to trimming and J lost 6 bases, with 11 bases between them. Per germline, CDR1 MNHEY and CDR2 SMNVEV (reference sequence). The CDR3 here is CASSWERRDTQYF. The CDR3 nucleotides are TGTGCCAGCAGTTGGGAGCGTCGGGATACGCAGTATTTT.

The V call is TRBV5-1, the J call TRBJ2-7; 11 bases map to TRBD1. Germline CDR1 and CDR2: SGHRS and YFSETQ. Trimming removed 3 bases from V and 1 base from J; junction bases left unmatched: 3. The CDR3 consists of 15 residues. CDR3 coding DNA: TGCGCCAGCAGCTCCGGACAGGGGGCGTCCTACGAGCAGTACTTC. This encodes CASSSGQGASYEQYF. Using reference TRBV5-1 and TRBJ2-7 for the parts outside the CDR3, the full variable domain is KAGVTQTPRYLIKTRGQQVTLSCSPISGHRSVSWYQQTPGQGLQFLFEYFSETQRNKGNFPGRFSGRQFSNSRSEMNVSTLELGDSALYLCASSSGQGASYEQYFGPGTRLTVT.

The CDR3 DNA follows: TGCGCCAGCAGTGACCGGGGACTTCTCACAGATACGCAGTATTTT. Amino acids: CASSDRGLLTDTQYF. V usage is TRBV10-1 and J usage is TRBJ2-3; the D gene is possibly TRBD2 (6 bases). The CDR3 spans 15 residues. CDR1 WNHNN and CDR2 SYGVQD come from the germline V gene (reference sequence). The ends were cut back, 3 bases at V and 2 bases at J, with 12 bases in the middle.

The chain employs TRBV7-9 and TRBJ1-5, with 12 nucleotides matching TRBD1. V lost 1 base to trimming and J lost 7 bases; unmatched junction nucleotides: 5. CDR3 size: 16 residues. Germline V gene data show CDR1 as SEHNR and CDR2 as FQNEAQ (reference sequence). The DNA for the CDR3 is TGTGCCAGCAGCTTAGGGGACAGGGGGCTAAAGCAGCCCCAGCATTTT. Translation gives CASSLGDRGLKQPQHF.

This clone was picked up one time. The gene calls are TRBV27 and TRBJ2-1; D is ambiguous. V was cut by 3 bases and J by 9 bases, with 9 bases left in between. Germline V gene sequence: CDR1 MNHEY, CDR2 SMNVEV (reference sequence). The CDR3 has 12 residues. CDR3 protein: CASSFLRGEQFF. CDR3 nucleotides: TGTGCCAGCAGTTTCCTGCGTGGTGAGCAGTTCTTC.

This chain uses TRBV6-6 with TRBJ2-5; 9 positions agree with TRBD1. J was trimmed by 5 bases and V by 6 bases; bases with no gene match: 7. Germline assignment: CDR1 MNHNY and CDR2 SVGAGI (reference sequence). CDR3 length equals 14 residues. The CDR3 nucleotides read TGTGCCAGCAGGAACGGACAGGGGCGCGAGACCCAGTACTTC. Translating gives CASRNGQGRETQYF.

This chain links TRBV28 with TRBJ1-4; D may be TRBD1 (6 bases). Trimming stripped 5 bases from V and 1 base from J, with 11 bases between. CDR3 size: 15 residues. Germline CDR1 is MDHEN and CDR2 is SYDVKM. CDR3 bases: TGTGCCAGCAGTAGCGGGGGGCAAACTAATGAAAAACTGTTTTTT. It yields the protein CASSSGGQTNEKLFF.

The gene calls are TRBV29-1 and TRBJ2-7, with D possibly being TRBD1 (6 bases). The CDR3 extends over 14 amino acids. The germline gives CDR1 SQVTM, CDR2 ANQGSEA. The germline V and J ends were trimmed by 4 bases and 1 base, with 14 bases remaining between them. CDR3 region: CSVVKADRSYEQYF. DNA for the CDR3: TGCAGCGTTGTAAAGGCGGACAGATCCTACGAGCAGTACTTC.

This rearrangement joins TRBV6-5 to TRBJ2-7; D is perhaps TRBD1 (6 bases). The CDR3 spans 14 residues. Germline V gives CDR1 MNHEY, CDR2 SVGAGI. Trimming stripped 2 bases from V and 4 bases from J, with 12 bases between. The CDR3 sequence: CASSYGRGAYEQYF. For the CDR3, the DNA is TGTGCCAGCAGTTACGGCAGGGGAGCATACGAGCAGTACTTC.

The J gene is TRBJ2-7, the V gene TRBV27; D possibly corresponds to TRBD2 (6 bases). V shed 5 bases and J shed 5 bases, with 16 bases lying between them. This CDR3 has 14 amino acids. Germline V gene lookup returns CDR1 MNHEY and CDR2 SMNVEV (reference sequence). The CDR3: CASSLGSRYDEQYF. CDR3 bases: TGTGCCAGCAGTCTCGGGAGTAGGTACGACGAGCAGTACTTC.

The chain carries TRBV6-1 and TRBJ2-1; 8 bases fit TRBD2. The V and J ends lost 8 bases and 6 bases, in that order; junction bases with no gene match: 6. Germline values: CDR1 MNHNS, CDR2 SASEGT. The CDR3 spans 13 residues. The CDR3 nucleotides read TGTGCCAGCGGACTAGCCGGAATCAATGAGCAGTTCTTC. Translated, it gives CASGLAGINEQFF.

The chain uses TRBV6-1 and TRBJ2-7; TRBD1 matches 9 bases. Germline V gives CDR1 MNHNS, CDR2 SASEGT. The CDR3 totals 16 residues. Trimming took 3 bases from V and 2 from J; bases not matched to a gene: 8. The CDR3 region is CASSDPGTGRPYEQYF. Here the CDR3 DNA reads TGTGCCAGCAGTGACCCGGGGACAGGGAGGCCCTACGAGCAGTACTTC.

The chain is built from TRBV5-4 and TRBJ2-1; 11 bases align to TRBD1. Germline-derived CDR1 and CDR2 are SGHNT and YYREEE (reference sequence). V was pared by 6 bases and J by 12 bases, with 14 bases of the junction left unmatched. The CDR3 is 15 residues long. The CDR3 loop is CASKQGQGDYVGQFF. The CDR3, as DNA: TGTGCCAGCAAGCAGGGACAGGGGGACTACGTGGGGCAGTTCTTC.

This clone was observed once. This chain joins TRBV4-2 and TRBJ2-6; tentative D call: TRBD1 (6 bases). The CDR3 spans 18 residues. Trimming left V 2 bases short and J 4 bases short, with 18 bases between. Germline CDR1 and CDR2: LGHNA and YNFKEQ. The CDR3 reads CASSQLSRGATGANVLTF. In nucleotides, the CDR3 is TGTGCCAGCAGCCAATTGTCCAGGGGAGCGACCGGGGCCAACGTCCTGACTTTC.

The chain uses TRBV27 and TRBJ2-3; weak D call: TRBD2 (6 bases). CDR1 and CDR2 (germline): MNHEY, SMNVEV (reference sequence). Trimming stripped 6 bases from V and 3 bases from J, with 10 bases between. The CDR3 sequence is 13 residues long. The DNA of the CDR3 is TGTGCCAGCAGCGGACTAACGACAGATACGCAGTATTTT. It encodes CASSGLTTDTQYF.

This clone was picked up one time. In DNA form, the CDR3 reads TGTGCCAGCAGTTCTTCTACTGGCAGGTCTGGAAACACCATATATTTT. This codes for CASSSSTGRSGNTIYF. The rearrangement uses TRBV6-5 and TRBJ1-3; D gene uncertain. CDR1 and CDR2 (germline): MNHEY, SVGAGI. V shed 4 bases and J shed 1 base, with 14 bases lying between them. The CDR3 spans 16 residues.

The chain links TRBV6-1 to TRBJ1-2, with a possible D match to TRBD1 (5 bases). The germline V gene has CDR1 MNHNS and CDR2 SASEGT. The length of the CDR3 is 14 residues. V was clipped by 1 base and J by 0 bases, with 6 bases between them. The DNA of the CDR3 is TGTGCCAGCAGTGAAGGGGGGGCTAACTATGGCTACACCTTC. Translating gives CASSEGGANYGYTF.

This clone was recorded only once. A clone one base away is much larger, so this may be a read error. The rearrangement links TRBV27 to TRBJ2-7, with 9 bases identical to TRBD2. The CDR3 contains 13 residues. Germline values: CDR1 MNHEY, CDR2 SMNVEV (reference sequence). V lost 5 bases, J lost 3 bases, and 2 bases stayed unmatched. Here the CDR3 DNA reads TGTGCCAGCAGTCGGCGGGAGGGCTACGAGCAGTACTTC. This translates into CASSRREGYEQYF.

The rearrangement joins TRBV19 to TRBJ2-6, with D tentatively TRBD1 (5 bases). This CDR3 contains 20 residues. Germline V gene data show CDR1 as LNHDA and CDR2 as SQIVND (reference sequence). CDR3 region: CRELVFAARDSYSGANVLTF. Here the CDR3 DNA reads TGTAGGGAACTTGTTTTTGCCGCCAGGGATTCCTACTCTGGGGCCAACGTCCTGACTTTC.

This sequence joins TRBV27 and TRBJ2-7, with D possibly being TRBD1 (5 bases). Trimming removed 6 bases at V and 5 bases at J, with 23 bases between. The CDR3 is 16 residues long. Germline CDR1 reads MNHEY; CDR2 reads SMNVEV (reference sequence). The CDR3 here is CASSYTNRNQRDEQYF. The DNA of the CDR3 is TGTGCCAGCAGCTACACTAACAGGAATCAAAGGGACGAGCAGTACTTC.

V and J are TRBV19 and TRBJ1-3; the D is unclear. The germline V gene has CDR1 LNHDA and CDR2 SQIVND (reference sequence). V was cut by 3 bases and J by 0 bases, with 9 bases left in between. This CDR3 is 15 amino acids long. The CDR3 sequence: CASSIGSYSGNTIYF. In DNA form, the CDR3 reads TGTGCCAGTAGTATCGGTTCATACTCTGGAAACACCATATATTTT.

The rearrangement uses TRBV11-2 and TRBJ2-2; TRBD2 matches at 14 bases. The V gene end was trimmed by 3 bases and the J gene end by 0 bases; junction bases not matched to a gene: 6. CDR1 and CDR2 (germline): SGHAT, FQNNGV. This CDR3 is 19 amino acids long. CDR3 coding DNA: TGTGCCAGCAGCTTCCCGCCGGGACTAGCGGGGGCGAACACCGGGGAGCTGTTTTTT. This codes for CASSFPPGLAGANTGELFF.